These 3 T cell receptor beta chains share one sample of origin, sequenced in a study of T cell repertoires in cytomegalovirus infection. TCRdb called the reads again in MiXCR, with one record for every CDR3 protein. The sample holds fewer than 300,000 distinct CDR3 sequences, roughly 26% seen once. The specimen sequenced was PBMCs. The receptors come from a human donor in good health (CMV status not recorded). Some clones in this sample may be carry-over from other donors' samples.

This clonotype was seen more than once but under ten times. V gene TRBV7-2 combines with J gene TRBJ2-6; 8 bases align to TRBD2. The CDR3 consists of 17 residues. The germline gives CDR1 SGHTA, CDR2 FQGNSA. With V trimmed by 3 bases and J by 0 bases, 4 bases remained unmatched. CDR3 residues: CASSLSSGVSGANVLTF. In nucleotides, the CDR3 is TGTGCCAGCAGCTTGAGTAGCGGGGTCTCTGGGGCCAACGTCCTGACTTTC.

This clonotype was picked up a small number of times. The chain links TRBV12-3 or TRBV12-4 to TRBJ2-5, with a weak D call TRBD1 (5 bases). CDR3 length equals 18 residues. Trimming stripped 4 bases from V and 0 bases from J, with 21 bases between. CDR3 DNA sequence: TGTGCCAGCAGTTCCCGGTACAGGTTGGGGATTAACCAAGAGACCCAGTACTTC. It is translated as CASSSRYRLGINQETQYF.

The chain joins TRBV6-2 or TRBV6-3 to TRBJ2-3; tentative D call: TRBD1 (5 bases). CDR3 length: 14 residues. Germline CDR1 and CDR2: MNHEY and SVGEGT. Trimming left V 7 bases short and J 0 bases short, with 11 bases between. CDR3 sequence: CASNTGASTDTQYF. CDR3 nucleotide sequence: TGTGCCAGCAATACAGGAGCTAGCACAGATACGCAGTATTTT.